This TCR beta chain was identified during a study of vaccination effects on CD4 cells after COVID-19. Study overall: Samples collected post-vaccine were obtained a median of 72 days after the second dose.

Worth noting for this clone: Its cognate antigen is unknown.

J gave up 5 bases and V 6 bases, and 4 bases lay outside the gene matches. CDR1 and CDR2 from the germline V gene are MNHEY and SVGAGI. The CDR3 is 14 residues long. Study results and limitations: Pronounced clonal contraction occurred in clones induced by infection and by vaccine late after vaccination.

The method was immunoSEQ multiplex PCR; TCRdb's version includes in-frame clones alone and lacks a portion of them. The repertoire holds 25,000 to 30,000 clones, with about 69% as singletons. Expansion of antigen-specific CD4+ T cells with viral peptide pools was carried out by the ViraFEST assay before sequencing. Having been cultured for roughly 10 days, the cells underwent CD4+ T cell isolation. Participants each got two BNT162b2 or mRNA-1273 vaccine doses. No vaccinee had earlier SARS-CoV-2 infection, and nucleocapsid antibodies were negative. On both days 3 and 7, half of the culture medium was replaced with IL-2 medium.

The rearrangement joins TRBV6-5 to TRBJ1-6, with 7 positions matching TRBD1. This receptor was obtained from a human donor who received a COVID-19 vaccine. The sample was CD4+ T cells from PBMCs cultured with HCoV-NL63 spike peptides, taken after COVID-19 vaccination. The CDR3 DNA follows: TGTGCCAGCAGCTCACAGGGGAATAATTCACCCCTCCACTTT. Translated: CASSSQGNNSPLHF.